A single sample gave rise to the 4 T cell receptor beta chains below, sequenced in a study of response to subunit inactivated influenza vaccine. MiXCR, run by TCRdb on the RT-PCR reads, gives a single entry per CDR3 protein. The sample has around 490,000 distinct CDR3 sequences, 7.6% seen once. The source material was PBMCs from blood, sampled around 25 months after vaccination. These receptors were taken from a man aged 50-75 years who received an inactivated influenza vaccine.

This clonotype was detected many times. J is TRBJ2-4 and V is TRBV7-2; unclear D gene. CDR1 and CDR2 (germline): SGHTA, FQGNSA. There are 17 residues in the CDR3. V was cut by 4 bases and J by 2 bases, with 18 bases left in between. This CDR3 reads CASSSRPVGSTKNIQYF. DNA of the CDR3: TGTGCCAGCAGCTCTAGGCCCGTGGGATCGACCAAAAACATTCAGTACTTC. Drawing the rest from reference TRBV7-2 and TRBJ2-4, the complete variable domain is GAGVSQSPSNKVTEKGKDVELRCDPISGHTALYWYRQSLGQGLEFLIYFQGNSAPDKSGLPSDRFSAERTGGSVSTLTIQRTQQEDSAVYLCASSSRPVGSTKNIQYFGAGTRLSVL.

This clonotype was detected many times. The CDR3: CASSQGVGLNTEAFF. CDR3 DNA sequence: TGCGCCAGCAGCCAAGGGGTCGGCTTGAACACTGAAGCTTTCTTT. The rearrangement joins TRBV4-3 to TRBJ1-1; D gene ambiguous. Germline CDR1 LGHNA, CDR2 YSLEER. CDR3 length: 15 residues. The V and J ends lost 1 base and 0 bases respectively, with 9 bases between them.

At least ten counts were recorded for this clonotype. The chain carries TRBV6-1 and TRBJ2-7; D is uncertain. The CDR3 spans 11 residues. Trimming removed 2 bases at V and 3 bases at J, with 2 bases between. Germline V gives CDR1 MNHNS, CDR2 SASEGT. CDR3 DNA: TGTGCCAGCAGTGAACTCTACGAGCAGTACTTC. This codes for CASSELYEQYF.

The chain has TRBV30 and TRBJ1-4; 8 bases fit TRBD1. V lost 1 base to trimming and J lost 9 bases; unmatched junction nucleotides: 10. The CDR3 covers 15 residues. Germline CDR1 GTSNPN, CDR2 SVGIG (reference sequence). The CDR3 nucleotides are TGTGCCTGGAGTGCACCCCTTCGACAGGGGCAAAAACTGTTTTTT. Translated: CAWSAPLRQGQKLFF.